These 20 T cell receptor beta chains were sequenced from one sample in a study of cytomegalovirus exposure and HLA in healthy donors. The PCR made use of 60 Vbeta and 13 Jbeta primers. Some clones are missing from TCRdb's copy, which holds only in-frame ones; the method was immunoSEQ multiplex PCR. The sample lists over 150,000 clones; 81% were seen once. The sequencing input was PBMCs. The receptor set was obtained from a woman under 30 in good health and CMV-seronegative.

Notes on this clone: In the same sample, other DNA sequences code for this CDR3. The gene calls are TRBV5-1 and TRBJ1-1; D ambiguous. Germline values: CDR1 SGHRS, CDR2 YFSETQ. The CDR3 has 13 residues. V was cut by 1 base and J by 4 bases, with 8 bases left in between. The CDR3 nucleotides are TGCGCCAGCAGCTTGACTGGAGGCACTGAAGCTTTCTTT. Translated: CASSLTGGTEAFF.

The chain is built from TRBV6-6 and TRBJ2-7; D uncertain. This CDR3 has 13 residues. The germline V gene encodes CDR1 MNHNY and CDR2 SVGAGI (reference sequence). The germline V and J ends were trimmed by 0 bases and 2 bases, with 5 bases remaining between them. This CDR3 is CASSYSQAYEQYF. The CDR3 DNA reads TGTGCCAGCAGTTACTCACAAGCCTACGAGCAGTACTTC.

The chain uses TRBV5-8 and TRBJ1-5, with 8 bases identical to TRBD1. The CDR3 loop spans 14 amino acids. With V trimmed by 2 bases and J by 10 bases, 8 bases remained unmatched. Germline V gene data show CDR1 as SGHTS and CDR2 as YDEGEE. The CDR3 reads CASSFGDRINPQHF. CDR3 nucleotides: TGTGCCAGCAGCTTCGGGGACAGGATAAATCCCCAGCATTTT.

The gene calls are TRBV5-1 and TRBJ2-1; the D gene is possibly TRBD2 (6 bases). CDR1 and CDR2 (germline): SGHRS, YFSETQ. Trimming left V 4 bases short and J 6 bases short, with 14 bases between. The CDR3 is 14 residues long. This CDR3 reads CASSPEGLLNEQFF. The CDR3 nucleotides read TGCGCCAGCAGCCCGGAGGGACTGCTCAATGAGCAGTTCTTC.

The J gene is TRBJ2-7, the V gene TRBV29-1, with D unclear. Germline V CDR1 and CDR2: SQVTM, ANQGSEA. Trimming shortened V by 0 bases and J by 0 bases, and 9 bases separated the two germline ends. This CDR3 is built from 14 residues. CDR3 residues: CSVEDFPRSYEQYF. The DNA of the CDR3 is TGCAGCGTTGAAGATTTCCCCCGCTCCTACGAGCAGTACTTC.

The rearrangement uses TRBV5-4 and TRBJ2-7, with 8 bases lining up with TRBD1. Germline CDR1 and CDR2: SGHNT and YYREEE (reference sequence). Trimming took 3 bases from V and 0 from J; bases not matched to a gene: 5. The CDR3 sequence is 15 residues long. The CDR3 spells CASSSRQGHSYEQYF. CDR3 coding DNA: TGTGCCAGCAGCTCTAGACAGGGGCACTCCTACGAGCAGTACTTC.

The chain couples TRBV5-5 to TRBJ1-1; maybe TRBD1 (5 bases). This CDR3 region has 13 residues. Trimming cost V 4 bases and J 1 base, with 8 bases left between them. Germline CDR1 and CDR2: SGHKS and YYEKEE (reference sequence). Here the CDR3 DNA reads TGTGCCAGCAGCCGCACAGGGAACACTGAAGCTTTCTTT. Amino acid sequence: CASSRTGNTEAFF.

This clone has more than one count but fewer than ten. This chain uses TRBV5-1 with TRBJ1-1; TRBD1 might be the D (6 bases). Trimming left V 0 bases short and J 7 bases short, with 10 bases between. This CDR3 contains 13 residues. CDR1 is SGHRS and CDR2 is YFSETQ in the germline V gene. CDR3 sequence reads: CASSLAGGREAFF. The CDR3 nucleotides are TGCGCCAGCAGCTTGGCGGGGGGGCGTGAAGCTTTCTTT.

The V call is TRBV28, the J call TRBJ2-7; a possible D gene is TRBD2 (5 bases). CDR3 length: 14 amino acids. Germline V gives CDR1 MDHEN, CDR2 SYDVKM. V shed 4 bases and J shed 3 bases, with 13 bases lying between them. CDR3 amino acids: CASSSGSTYYEQYF. The CDR3 nucleotides read TGTGCCAGCAGTTCGGGGTCGACCTACTACGAGCAGTACTTC. Drawing the rest from reference TRBV28 and TRBJ2-7, the complete variable domain is DVKVTQSSRYLVKRTGEKVFLECVQDMDHENMFWYRQDPGLGLRLIYFSYDVKMKEKGDIPEGYSVSREKKERFSLILESASTNQTSMYLCASSSGSTYYEQYFGPGTRLTVT.

V is TRBV28 and J is TRBJ2-4, with a possible D match to TRBD2 (6 bases). The CDR3 is 16 amino acids. Between the trimmed V and J ends, which lost 5 bases and 5 bases, there was a span of 19 bases. Germline V gene data show CDR1 as MDHEN and CDR2 as SYDVKM. Here the CDR3 DNA reads TGTGCCAGCAGTCTGAAACTACGGAGGGCCCAAAACATTCAGTACTTC. Amino acid sequence: CASSLKLRRAQNIQYF.

The rearrangement joins TRBV6-1 to TRBJ2-5; D may be TRBD1 (6 bases). Germline V lookup: CDR1 MNHNS, CDR2 SASEGT. V was cut by 4 bases and J by 2 bases, with 17 bases left in between. This CDR3 has 16 residues. CDR3 residues: CASSVVDRPTQETQYF. In DNA form, the CDR3 reads TGTGCCAGCAGTGTAGTCGACAGGCCAACGCAAGAGACCCAGTACTTC.

The V gene is TRBV18, the J gene TRBJ1-1, with D hard to call. Germline assignment: CDR1 KGHSH and CDR2 LQKENI. This CDR3 contains 16 residues. V lost 4 bases and J lost 11, with 26 bases in between. CDR3: CASSQTTRSTTEKAFF. In DNA form, the CDR3 reads TGTGCCAGCTCACAGACCACCCGATCGACAACCGAGAAGGCTTTCTTT. The full variable domain, rest sourced from reference TRBV18 and TRBJ1-1, is NAGVMQNPRHLVRRRGQEARLRCSPMKGHSHVYWYRQLPEEGLKFMVYLQKENIIDESGMPKERFSAEFPKEGPSILRIQQVVRGDSAAYFCASSQTTRSTTEKAFFGQGTRLTVV.

The chain recombines TRBV5-1 with TRBJ1-1; tentative D call: TRBD1 (6 bases). Trimming left V 5 bases short and J 5 bases short, with 13 bases between. In germline, CDR1 is SGHRS, CDR2 YFSETQ. The CDR3 covers 13 residues. Here the CDR3 reads CASRLTGPTEAFF. CDR3 nucleotides: TGCGCCAGCAGGTTAACAGGGCCGACTGAAGCTTTCTTT.

CDR3 nucleotide sequence: TGCGCCAGCAGTGAGTCGGGCAGAACAGATACGCAGTATTTT. Its translation is CASSESGRTDTQYF. This chain joins TRBV10-1 and TRBJ2-3; D is unresolved. The germline V gene has CDR1 WNHNN and CDR2 SYGVQD (reference sequence). The V end lost 0 bases, the J end lost 3 bases, and 7 bases lay between the germline ends. The CDR3 is 14 residues long.

V is TRBV6-1 and J is TRBJ2-1, with 10 bases aligning to TRBD2. CDR3 length: 16 residues. The ends lost 4 bases at V and 3 bases at J; junction bases unmatched: 6. The V gene's germline CDR1 is MNHNS and CDR2 SASEGT. The CDR3 coding sequence is TGTGCCAGCAGTGCATCAACTAGCGGGGACTACAATGAGCAGTTCTTC. Amino acids: CASSASTSGDYNEQFF.

The chain joins TRBV9 to TRBJ2-3; TRBD2 matches 7 bases. CDR1 SGDLS and CDR2 YYNGEE come from the germline V gene. With V trimmed by 4 bases and J by 2 bases, 4 bases remained unmatched. The CDR3 consists of 14 residues. CDR3 sequence reads: CASSPGGFTDTQYF. Written as DNA, the CDR3 is TGTGCCAGCAGCCCCGGGGGGTTCACAGATACGCAGTATTTT.

This clone was recorded a few times. The J gene is TRBJ2-2, the V gene TRBV7-9; tentatively, D is TRBD2 (7 bases). Trimming left V 5 bases short and J 4 bases short, with 14 bases between. Germline assignment: CDR1 SEHNR and CDR2 FQNEAQ (reference sequence). This CDR3 has 15 amino acids. This CDR3 is CASSPSGGGTGELFF. Here the CDR3 DNA reads TGTGCCAGCAGCCCTAGCGGAGGGGGCACCGGGGAGCTGTTTTTT.

The chain carries TRBV5-1 and TRBJ2-5, with a tentative D call TRBD1 (6 bases). The CDR3 loop spans 15 amino acids. Germline V lookup: CDR1 SGHRS, CDR2 YFSETQ. With 0 bases removed from V and 5 bases from J, the gap between germline ends came to 14 bases. The CDR3 nucleotides read TGCGCCAGCAGCTTGGGTTCCCAGGGGCATGAGACCCAGTACTTC. This codes for CASSLGSQGHETQYF.

The chain joins TRBV25-1 to TRBJ1-4, with D unclear. V lost 3 bases to trimming and J lost 7 bases, with 12 bases between them. Germline V gene sequence: CDR1 MGHDK, CDR2 SYGVNS. This CDR3 is built from 14 residues. CDR3 coding DNA: TGTGCCAGCAGTGACCGTCTAGGCCTTGAAAAACTGTTTTTT. Translation gives CASSDRLGLEKLFF.

The rearrangement joins TRBV28 to TRBJ1-1; 8 bases line up with TRBD1. Trimming took 3 bases from V and 4 from J; bases not matched to a gene: 19. This CDR3 has 19 amino acids. Germline V CDR1 and CDR2: MDHEN, SYDVKM. CDR3 region: CASSLGRQGRRVLRTEAFF. In DNA, the CDR3 is TGTGCCAGCAGTTTGGGACGACAGGGGAGGCGGGTGTTGCGCACTGAAGCTTTCTTT.